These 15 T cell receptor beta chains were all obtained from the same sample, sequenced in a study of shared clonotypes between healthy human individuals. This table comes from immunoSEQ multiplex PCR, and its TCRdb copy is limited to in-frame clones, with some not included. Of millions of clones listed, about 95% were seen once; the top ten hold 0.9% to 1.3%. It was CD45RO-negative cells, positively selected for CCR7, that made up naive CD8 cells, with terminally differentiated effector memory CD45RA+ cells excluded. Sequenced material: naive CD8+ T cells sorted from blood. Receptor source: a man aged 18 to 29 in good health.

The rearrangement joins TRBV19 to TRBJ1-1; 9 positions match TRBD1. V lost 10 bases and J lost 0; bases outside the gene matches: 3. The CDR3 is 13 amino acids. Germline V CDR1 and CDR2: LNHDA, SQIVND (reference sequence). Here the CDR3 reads CATGTGMNTEAFF. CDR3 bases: TGTGCCACCGGGACAGGGATGAACACTGAAGCTTTCTTT.

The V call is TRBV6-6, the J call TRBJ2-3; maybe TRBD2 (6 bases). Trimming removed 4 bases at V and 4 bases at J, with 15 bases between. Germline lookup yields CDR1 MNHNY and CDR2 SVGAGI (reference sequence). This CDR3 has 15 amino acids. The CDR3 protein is CASSWARGGADTQYF. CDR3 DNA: TGTGCCAGCAGTTGGGCCCGCGGAGGGGCAGATACGCAGTATTTT.

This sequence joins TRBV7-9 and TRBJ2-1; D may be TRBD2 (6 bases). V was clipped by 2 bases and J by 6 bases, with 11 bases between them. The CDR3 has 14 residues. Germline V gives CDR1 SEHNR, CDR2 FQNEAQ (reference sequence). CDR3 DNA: TGTGCCAGCAGCTTATTAGGGGACTCCAATGAGCAGTTCTTC. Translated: CASSLLGDSNEQFF.

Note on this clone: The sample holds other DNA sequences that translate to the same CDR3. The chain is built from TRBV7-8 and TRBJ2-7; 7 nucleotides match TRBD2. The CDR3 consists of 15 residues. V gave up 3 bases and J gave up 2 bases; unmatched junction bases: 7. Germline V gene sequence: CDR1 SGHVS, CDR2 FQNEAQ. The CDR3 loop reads CASSLVGGGPYEQYF. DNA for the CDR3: TGTGCCAGCAGCTTGGTTGGGGGGGGACCCTACGAGCAGTACTTC.

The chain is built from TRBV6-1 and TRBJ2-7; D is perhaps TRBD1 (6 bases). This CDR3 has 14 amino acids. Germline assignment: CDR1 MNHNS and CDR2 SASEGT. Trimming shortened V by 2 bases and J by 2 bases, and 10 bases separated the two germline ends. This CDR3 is CASSETAGAYEQYF. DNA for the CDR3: TGTGCCAGCAGTGAAACGGCAGGGGCCTACGAGCAGTACTTC.

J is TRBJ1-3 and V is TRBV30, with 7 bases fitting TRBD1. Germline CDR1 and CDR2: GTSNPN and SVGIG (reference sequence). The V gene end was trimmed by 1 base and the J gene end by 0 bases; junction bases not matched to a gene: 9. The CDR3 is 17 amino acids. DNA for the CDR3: TGTGCCTGGAGTGGACGACCGGGACAGCACTCTGGAAACACCATATATTTT. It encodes CAWSGRPGQHSGNTIYF. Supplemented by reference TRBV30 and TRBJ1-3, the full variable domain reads SQTIHQWPATLVQPVGSPLSLECTVEGTSNPNLYWYRQAAGRGLQLLFYSVGIGQISSEVPQNLSASRPQDRQFILSSKKLLLSDSGFYLCAWSGRPGQHSGNTIYFGEGSWLTVV.

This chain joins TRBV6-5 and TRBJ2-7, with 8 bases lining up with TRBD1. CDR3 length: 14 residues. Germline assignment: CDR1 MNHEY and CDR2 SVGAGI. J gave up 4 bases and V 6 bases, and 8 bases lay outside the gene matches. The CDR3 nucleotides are TGTGCCAGCAGCCTAGGACAGGGAGGATACGAGCAGTACTTC. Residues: CASSLGQGGYEQYF.

The CDR3 bases are TGTGCCAGCTCACCAATTGGGACAGGGAGCTACGAGCAGTACTTC. Residues: CASSPIGTGSYEQYF. The gene calls are TRBV18 and TRBJ2-7, with 9 bases matching TRBD1. Germline V CDR1 and CDR2: KGHSH, LQKENI. J lost 3 bases, V lost 2 bases, and 5 bases had no gene match. The CDR3 has 15 amino acids.

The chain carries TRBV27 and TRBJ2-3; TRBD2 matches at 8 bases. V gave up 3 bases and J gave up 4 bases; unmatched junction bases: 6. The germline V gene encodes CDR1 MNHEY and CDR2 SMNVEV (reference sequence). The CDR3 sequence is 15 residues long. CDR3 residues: CASSLREVFPDTQYF. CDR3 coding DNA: TGTGCCAGCAGTTTGCGGGAGGTTTTTCCAGATACGCAGTATTTT.

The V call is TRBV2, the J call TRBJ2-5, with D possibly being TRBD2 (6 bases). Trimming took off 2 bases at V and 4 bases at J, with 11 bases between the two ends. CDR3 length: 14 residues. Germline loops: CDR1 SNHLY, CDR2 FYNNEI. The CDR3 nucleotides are TGTGCCAGCAGTGAATTTGGGGGAGGAGAGACCCAGTACTTC. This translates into CASSEFGGGETQYF.

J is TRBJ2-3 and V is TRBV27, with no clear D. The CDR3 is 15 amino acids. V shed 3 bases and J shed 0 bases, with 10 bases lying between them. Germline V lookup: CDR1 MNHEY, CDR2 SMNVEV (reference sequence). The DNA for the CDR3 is TGTGCCAGCAGTTTGGTGGCTACTAGCACAGATACGCAGTATTTT. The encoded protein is CASSLVATSTDTQYF.

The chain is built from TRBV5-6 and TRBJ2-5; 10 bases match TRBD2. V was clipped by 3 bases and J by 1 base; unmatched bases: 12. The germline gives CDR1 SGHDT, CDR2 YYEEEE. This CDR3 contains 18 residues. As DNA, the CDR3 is TGTGCCAGCAGCTACGCGGCTAGCGGGAGTGGGGGCCAAGAGACCCAGTACTTC. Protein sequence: CASSYAASGSGGQETQYF.

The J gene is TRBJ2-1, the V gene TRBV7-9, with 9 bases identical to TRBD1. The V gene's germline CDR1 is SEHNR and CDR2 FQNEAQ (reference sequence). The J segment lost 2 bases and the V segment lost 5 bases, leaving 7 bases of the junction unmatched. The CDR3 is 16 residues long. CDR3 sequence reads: CASSPLDRGAYNEQFF. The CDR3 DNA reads TGTGCCAGCAGCCCACTGGACAGGGGCGCCTACAATGAGCAGTTCTTC.

CDR3 nucleotides: TGCGCCAGCAGCTTGGCCGAGATAGGGAACTATGGCTACACCTTC. Encoded protein: CASSLAEIGNYGYTF. The rearrangement uses TRBV5-1 and TRBJ1-2; unclear D gene. Trimming shortened V by 0 bases and J by 2 bases, and 11 bases separated the two germline ends. The germline CDR1 and CDR2 sequences are SGHRS and YFSETQ. The CDR3 is 15 residues long.

CDR3 coding DNA: TGCGCCAGCAGCCAAGATGGCGGAACCGAGCAGTACTTC. It specifies CASSQDGGTEQYF. J is TRBJ2-7 and V is TRBV4-1; D uncertain. CDR1 and CDR2 from the germline V gene are MGHRA and YSYEKL. This CDR3 region has 13 residues. Trimming removed 0 bases from V and 6 bases from J, with 9 bases in between.